This passage covers 19 T cell receptor beta chains from one sample sequenced in a study of blood T cell repertoires in COVID-19. Measured with immunoSEQ multiplex PCR; TCRdb has only the in-frame clones, and not every one. The sample comprises about 480,000 clones, 85% to 90% of which are singletons, and roughly 0.9% rests with the top ten. Sequencing input: peripheral blood. The receptors come from a man aged 18-30 years with COVID-19, enrolled during active disease.

This clone was recorded only once. V usage is TRBV27 and J usage is TRBJ2-7; 8 bases fit TRBD2. The CDR3 length is 14 residues. Germline V gene lookup returns CDR1 MNHEY and CDR2 SMNVEV (reference sequence). J lost 5 bases, V lost 3 bases, and 6 bases had no gene match. The CDR3 is CASSLFGRVNEQYF. CDR3 DNA sequence: TGTGCCAGCAGTTTGTTCGGGAGGGTAAACGAGCAGTACTTC.

The chain recombines TRBV14 with TRBJ2-2; 7 positions agree with TRBD1. Germline-derived CDR1 and CDR2 are SGHDN and FVKESK. The CDR3 spans 16 residues. The ends lost 4 bases at V and 6 bases at J; junction bases unmatched: 11. This chain's CDR3 is CASSLRPGQDPGELFF. As DNA, the CDR3 is TGTGCCAGCAGCCTCCGCCCAGGACAGGACCCCGGGGAGCTGTTTTTT.

This clone was counted a single time. The identical CDR3 is also encoded by other nucleotide sequences in the sample. The chain employs TRBV4-1 and TRBJ1-1; possibly TRBD1 for D (6 bases). Trimming removed 1 base at V and 5 bases at J, with 14 bases between. Germline V lookup: CDR1 MGHRA, CDR2 YSYEKL. The CDR3 is made up of 15 amino acids. CDR3 amino acids: CASSQGGGAGTEAFF. The CDR3 nucleotides read TGCGCCAGCAGCCAAGGAGGGGGGGCCGGAACTGAAGCTTTCTTT.

CDR3 DNA sequence: TGTGCCAGCAGCTTCCGGTACGGGGAGCTGTTTTTT. Amino acid sequence: CASSFRYGELFF. The V gene is TRBV7-2, the J gene TRBJ2-2, with D unresolved. Trimming removed 3 bases from V and 7 bases from J, with 6 bases in between. The CDR3 covers 12 residues. Germline CDR1 is SGHTA and CDR2 is FQGNSA.

The rearrangement joins TRBV5-8 to TRBJ1-2; D ambiguous. Germline V gene sequence: CDR1 SGHTS, CDR2 YDEGEE. CDR3 length: 11 amino acids. V gave up 4 bases and J gave up 6 bases, with 7 bases separating them. The CDR3 nucleotides read TGTGCCAGCAGCCCCGTCCATGGCTACACCTTC. This codes for CASSPVHGYTF.

This chain connects TRBV5-6 to TRBJ1-2, with a possible D match to TRBD1 (6 bases). This CDR3 is 14 amino acids long. Looked up from germline, CDR1 is SGHDT and CDR2 is YYEEEE. V was cut by 0 bases and J by 7 bases, with 13 bases left in between. CDR3 sequence reads: CASSLAGAYSGYTF. DNA for the CDR3: TGTGCCAGCAGCTTGGCAGGGGCGTACAGTGGCTACACCTTC.

The chain combines TRBV11-2 with TRBJ1-5, with D tentatively TRBD1 (6 bases). The CDR3 length is 13 residues. V lost 0 bases, J lost 7 bases, and 7 bases lay in between. Germline CDR1 SGHAT, CDR2 FQNNGV. CDR3: CASSLDQGQPQHF. CDR3 nucleotides: TGTGCCAGCAGCTTAGATCAGGGGCAGCCCCAGCATTTT.

The V call is TRBV19, the J call TRBJ2-3; D is ambiguous. This CDR3 comprises 13 residues. V dropped 5 bases and J dropped 1 base, with 7 bases sitting between them. Germline lookup yields CDR1 LNHDA and CDR2 SQIVND (reference sequence). The CDR3 loop reads CASSVPGTDTQYF. The CDR3 DNA sequence: TGTGCCAGTAGTGTGCCGGGCACAGATACGCAGTATTTT.

The chain joins TRBV2 to TRBJ2-7, with D possibly matching TRBD1 (6 bases). In germline, CDR1 is SNHLY, CDR2 FYNNEI. This CDR3 is built from 14 residues. The V gene lost 4 bases and the J gene lost 4 bases, with 14 bases spanning the gap. The DNA of the CDR3 is TGTGCCAGCAGTGCCACACAGGGTCTGTACGAGCAGTACTTC. Its translation is CASSATQGLYEQYF. The full variable domain, completed using reference TRBV2 and TRBJ2-7, is EPEVTQTPSHQVTQMGQEVILRCVPISNHLYFYWYRQILGQKVEFLVSFYNNEISEKSEIFDDQFSVERPDGSNFTLKIRSTKLEDSAMYFCASSATQGLYEQYFGPGTRLTVT.

This clone has a handful of counts. This specimen includes other DNA sequences encoding the same CDR3. The chain joins TRBV5-1 to TRBJ2-5; TRBD1 matches 7 bases. After removal of 3 bases from V and 2 bases from J, the junction contained 7 bases not matched to a gene. This CDR3 is 15 amino acids long. Germline values: CDR1 SGHRS, CDR2 YFSETQ. The CDR3 DNA reads TGCGCCAGCAGCTCCCTCGGGACAGAACAAGAGACCCAGTACTTC. Translating gives CASSSLGTEQETQYF.

The chain links TRBV7-2 to TRBJ2-1, with 8 bases aligning to TRBD2. The CDR3 is 18 amino acids. J was trimmed by 4 bases and V by 2 bases; bases with no gene match: 13. Germline CDR1 is SGHTA and CDR2 is FQGNSA. The CDR3, as DNA: TGTGCCAGCAGCTTAAGGACCCTAGCTCGGGGGGGTTACAATGAGCAGTTCTTC. It is translated as CASSLRTLARGGYNEQFF.

The rearrangement joins TRBV10-3 to TRBJ2-3; tentatively, D is TRBD1 (6 bases). Trimming took off 4 bases at V and 1 base at J, with 6 bases between the two ends. Germline lookup yields CDR1 ENHRY and CDR2 SYGVKD. The CDR3 extends over 13 amino acids. The CDR3 DNA follows: TGTGCCATCAGTGGGACAGGCACAGATACGCAGTATTTT. Translated: CAISGTGTDTQYF.

The table lists this clone with a count of one. The V gene is TRBV2, the J gene TRBJ1-6; 9 bases are shared with TRBD1. The CDR3 totals 14 residues. V lost 6 bases and J lost 10; bases outside the gene matches: 7. Looked up from germline, CDR1 is SNHLY and CDR2 is FYNNEI. The CDR3 DNA is TGTGCCAGCAGGGCCGGGACAGGGTACTCACCCCTCCACTTT. Translated: CASRAGTGYSPLHF. Drawing the rest from reference TRBV2 and TRBJ1-6, the complete variable domain is EPEVTQTPSHQVTQMGQEVILRCVPISNHLYFYWYRQILGQKVEFLVSFYNNEISEKSEIFDDQFSVERPDGSNFTLKIRSTKLEDSAMYFCASRAGTGYSPLHFGNGTRLTVT.

This sequence joins TRBV28 and TRBJ1-4, with a possible D match to TRBD1 (5 bases). V was cut by 2 bases and J by 4 bases, with 14 bases left in between. There are 16 residues in the CDR3. The germline V gene has CDR1 MDHEN and CDR2 SYDVKM. The CDR3 sequence: CASSLPTGPHNEKLFF. In nucleotides, the CDR3 is TGTGCCAGCAGTTTACCTACAGGTCCGCATAATGAAAAACTGTTTTTT.

V is TRBV19 and J is TRBJ1-4; D is ambiguous. The CDR3 loop spans 14 amino acids. Germline V gene data show CDR1 as LNHDA and CDR2 as SQIVND (reference sequence). The V and J ends lost 5 bases and 6 bases respectively, with 13 bases between them. CDR3 loop: CASSLWETDEKLFF. CDR3 nucleotide sequence: TGTGCCAGTAGTCTTTGGGAGACCGATGAAAAACTGTTTTTT.

The chain employs TRBV24-1 and TRBJ1-1; D unclear. Trimming took 9 bases from V and 5 from J, leaving 12 bases between them. Germline V gene data show CDR1 as KGHDR and CDR2 as SFDVKD. The CDR3 runs to 12 residues. The CDR3 loop is CATQRRRTEAFF. CDR3 DNA sequence: TGTGCCACCCAGCGGCGTCGTACTGAAGCTTTCTTT.

The chain links TRBV4-2 to TRBJ2-5, with 11 bases fitting TRBD1. V shed 1 base and J 2 bases; nucleotides not matched to a gene: 9. Per germline, CDR1 LGHNA and CDR2 YNFKEQ. CDR3 length equals 18 residues. The CDR3 protein is CASSQGTDGTGGQETQYF. CDR3 DNA sequence: TGTGCCAGCAGCCAAGGTACTGACGGGACAGGGGGACAAGAGACCCAGTACTTC.

The chain employs TRBV20-1 and TRBJ2-7; D perhaps matches TRBD2 (5 bases). The V and J ends lost 3 bases and 4 bases respectively, with 10 bases between them. Germline CDR1 is DFQATT and CDR2 is SNEGSKA (reference sequence). The CDR3 is 12 residues long. CDR3 sequence reads: CSASYGKYEQYF. CDR3 nucleotides: TGCAGTGCTAGTTACGGGAAATACGAGCAGTACTTC.

The chain combines TRBV4-2 with TRBJ2-7; D may be TRBD2 (6 bases). This CDR3 region has 18 residues. Trimming took off 2 bases at V and 3 bases at J, with 23 bases between the two ends. Germline lookup yields CDR1 LGHNA and CDR2 YNFKEQ. CDR3 in DNA: TGTGCCAGCAGCCAAAGGGTCACTCTCGGGACTGACGTCTACGAGCAGTACTTC. It codes for CASSQRVTLGTDVYEQYF.